The clone carrying this T cell receptor (beta chain) was counted once. The germline gives CDR1 SNHLY, CDR2 FYNNEI. V was cut by 6 bases and J by 7 bases, with 15 bases left in between. The CDR3 sequence is 13 residues long. The data originate from a study of T cell responses to AZD1222 COVID-19 vaccine. The protocol was immunoSEQ multiplex PCR, while the TCRdb copy is restricted to in-frame clones and leaves out a portion. This table holds over 150,000 clones, 85% to 95% found once. The sequence derives from an adult who received the MenACWY meningococcal vaccine as a control. The sequenced sample was peripheral blood, obtained 28 days after the second dose of the MenACWY control vaccine. The chain has TRBV2 and TRBJ2-5; the D gene is possibly TRBD1 (6 bases). Here the CDR3 DNA reads TGTGCCAGCAGGACAGGTTCGGCTGGGACCCAGTACTTC. Residues: CASRTGSAGTQYF.